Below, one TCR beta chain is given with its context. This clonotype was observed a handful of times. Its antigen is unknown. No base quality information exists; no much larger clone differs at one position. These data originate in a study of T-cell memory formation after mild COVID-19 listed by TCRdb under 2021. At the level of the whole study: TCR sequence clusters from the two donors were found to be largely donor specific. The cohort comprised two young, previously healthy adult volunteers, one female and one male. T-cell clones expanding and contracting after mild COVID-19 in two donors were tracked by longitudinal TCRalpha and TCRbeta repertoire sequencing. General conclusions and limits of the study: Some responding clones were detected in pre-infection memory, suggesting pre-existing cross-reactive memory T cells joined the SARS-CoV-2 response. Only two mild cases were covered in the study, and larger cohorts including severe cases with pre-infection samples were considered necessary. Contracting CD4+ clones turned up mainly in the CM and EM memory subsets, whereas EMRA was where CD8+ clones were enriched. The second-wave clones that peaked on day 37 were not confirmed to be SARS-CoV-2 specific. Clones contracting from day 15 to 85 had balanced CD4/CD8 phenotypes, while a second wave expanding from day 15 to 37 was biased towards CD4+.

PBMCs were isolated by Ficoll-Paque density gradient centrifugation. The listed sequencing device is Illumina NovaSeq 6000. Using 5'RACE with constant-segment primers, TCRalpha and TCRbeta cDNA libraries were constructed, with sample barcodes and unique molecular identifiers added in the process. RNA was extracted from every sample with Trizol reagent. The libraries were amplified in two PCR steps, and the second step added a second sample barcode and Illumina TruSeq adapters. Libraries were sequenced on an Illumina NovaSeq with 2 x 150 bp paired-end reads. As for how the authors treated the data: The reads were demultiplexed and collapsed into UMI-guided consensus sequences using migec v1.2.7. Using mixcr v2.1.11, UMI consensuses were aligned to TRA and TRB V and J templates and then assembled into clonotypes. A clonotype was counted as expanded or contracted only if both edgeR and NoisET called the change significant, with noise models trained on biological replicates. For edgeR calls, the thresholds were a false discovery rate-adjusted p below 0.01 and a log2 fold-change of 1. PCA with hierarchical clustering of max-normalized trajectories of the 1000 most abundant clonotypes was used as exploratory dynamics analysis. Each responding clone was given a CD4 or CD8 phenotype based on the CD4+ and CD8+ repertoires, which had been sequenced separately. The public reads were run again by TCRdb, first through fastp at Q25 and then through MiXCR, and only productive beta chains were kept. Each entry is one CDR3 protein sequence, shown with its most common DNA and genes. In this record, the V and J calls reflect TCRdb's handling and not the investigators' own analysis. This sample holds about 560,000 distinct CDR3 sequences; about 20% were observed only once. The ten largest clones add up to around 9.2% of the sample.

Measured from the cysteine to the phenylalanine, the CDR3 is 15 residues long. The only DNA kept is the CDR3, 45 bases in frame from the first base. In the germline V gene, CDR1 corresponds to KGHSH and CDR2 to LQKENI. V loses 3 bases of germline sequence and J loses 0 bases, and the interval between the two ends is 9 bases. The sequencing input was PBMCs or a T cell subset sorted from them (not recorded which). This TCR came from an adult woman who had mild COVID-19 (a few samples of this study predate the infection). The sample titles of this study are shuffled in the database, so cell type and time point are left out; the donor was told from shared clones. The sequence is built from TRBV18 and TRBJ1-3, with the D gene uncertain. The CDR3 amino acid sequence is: CASSPGSPSGNTIYF. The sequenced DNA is TGTGCCAGCTCACCGGGCTCACCCTCTGGAAACACCATATATTTT.